The source of this TCR beta chain is a study of shared clonotypes between healthy human individuals. Background on the study: Used for every donor were three CD4 naive, three CD4 memory, two CD8 naive and one CD8 memory plate. Study-level points and caveats: Among donors, clonotype sharing was expected to be affected by sequencing depth.

Several immunoSEQ 96-well plates shared each subset's DNA, each plate a replicate. Each replicate PCR on the sorted subsets used approximately 180 ng DNA (roughly 32,000 T cell genomes). The protocol was immunoSEQ multiplex PCR, while the TCRdb copy is restricted to in-frame clones and leaves out a portion. Among some 2 million clones listed, roughly 95% were seen once. Turning to this clone: The antigen is undetermined.

With 0 bases removed from V and 0 bases from J, the gap between germline ends came to 16 bases. Germline CDR1 is SGHRS and CDR2 is YFSETQ. The CDR3 spans 17 residues. CD45RO negativity and positive selection for CCR7 defined naive CD8 cells, a population that excluded terminally differentiated effector memory CD45RA+ cells. Sequenced: naive CD8+ T cells sorted from blood. The source of this sequence is a man between 18 and 35 years old in good health. This chain uses TRBV5-1 with TRBJ2-7; the D gene could be TRBD1 or TRBD2 (5 bases each). The CDR3 loop reads CASSLGTGTSFSYEQYF. CDR3 sequence (DNA): TGCGCCAGCAGCTTGGGCACAGGTACTAGTTTCTCCTACGAGCAGTACTTC.